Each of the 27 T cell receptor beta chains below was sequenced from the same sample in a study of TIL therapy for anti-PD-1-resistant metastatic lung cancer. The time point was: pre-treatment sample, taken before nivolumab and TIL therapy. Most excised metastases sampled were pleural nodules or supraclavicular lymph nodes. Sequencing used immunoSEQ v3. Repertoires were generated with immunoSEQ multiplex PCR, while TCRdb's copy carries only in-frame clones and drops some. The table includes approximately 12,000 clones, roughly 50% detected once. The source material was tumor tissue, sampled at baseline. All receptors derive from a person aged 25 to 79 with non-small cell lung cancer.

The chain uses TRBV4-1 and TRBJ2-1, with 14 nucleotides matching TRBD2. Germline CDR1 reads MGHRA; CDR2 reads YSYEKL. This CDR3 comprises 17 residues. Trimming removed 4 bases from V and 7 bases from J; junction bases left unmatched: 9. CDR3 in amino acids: CASSLESGTSGRNEQFF. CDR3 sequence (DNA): TGCGCCAGCAGCCTTGAGTCGGGGACTAGCGGGAGAAATGAGCAGTTCTTC.

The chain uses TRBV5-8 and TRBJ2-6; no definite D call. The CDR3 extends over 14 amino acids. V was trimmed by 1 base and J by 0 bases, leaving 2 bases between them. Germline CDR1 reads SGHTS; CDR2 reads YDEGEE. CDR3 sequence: CASSLYSGANVLTF. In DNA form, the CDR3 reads TGTGCCAGCAGCTTGTACTCTGGGGCCAACGTCCTGACTTTC.

The CDR3 region is CASSAGPTLGNIQYF. The CDR3 bases are TGTGCCAGCAGCGCGGGACCGACCCTGGGAAACATTCAGTACTTC. The chain recombines TRBV5-6 with TRBJ2-4; possible D gene TRBD2, 6 bases. The CDR3 has 15 amino acids. Germline loops: CDR1 SGHDT, CDR2 YYEEEE. V lost 4 bases to trimming and J lost 6 bases, with 17 bases between them. The whole variable domain, filled in from reference TRBV5-6 and TRBJ2-4, reads DAGVTQSPTHLIKTRGQQVTLRCSPKSGHDTVSWYQQALGQGPQFIFQYYEEEERQRGNFPDRFSGHQFPNYSSELNVNALLLGDSALYLCASSAGPTLGNIQYFGAGTRLSVL.

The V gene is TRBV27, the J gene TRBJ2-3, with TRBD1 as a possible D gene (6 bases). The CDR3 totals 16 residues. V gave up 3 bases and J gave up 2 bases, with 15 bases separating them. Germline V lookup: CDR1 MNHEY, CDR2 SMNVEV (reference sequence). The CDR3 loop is CASSFRKGVNTDTQYF. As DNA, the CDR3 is TGTGCCAGCAGTTTCAGGAAGGGGGTCAACACAGATACGCAGTATTTT.

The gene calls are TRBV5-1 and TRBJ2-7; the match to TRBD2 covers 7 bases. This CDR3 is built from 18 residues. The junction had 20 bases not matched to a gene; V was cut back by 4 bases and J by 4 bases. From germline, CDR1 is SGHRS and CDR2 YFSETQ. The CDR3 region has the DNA TGCGCCAGCAGCGAGGGCCGGGGCCGGGGGAGGGCAGGATACGAGCAGTACTTC. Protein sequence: CASSEGRGRGRAGYEQYF.

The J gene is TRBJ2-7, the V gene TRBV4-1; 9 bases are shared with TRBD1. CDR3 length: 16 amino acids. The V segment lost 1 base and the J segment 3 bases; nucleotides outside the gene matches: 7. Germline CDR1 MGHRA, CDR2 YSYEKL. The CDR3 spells CASSQAATGGRYEQYF. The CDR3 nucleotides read TGCGCCAGCAGCCAAGCCGCGACAGGGGGACGCTACGAGCAGTACTTC.

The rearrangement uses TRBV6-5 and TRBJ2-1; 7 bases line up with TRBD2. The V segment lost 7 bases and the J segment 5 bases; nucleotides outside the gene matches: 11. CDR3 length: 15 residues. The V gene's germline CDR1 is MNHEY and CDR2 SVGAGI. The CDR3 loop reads CASTPWGGSDNEQFF. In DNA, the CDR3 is TGTGCCAGCACCCCCTGGGGCGGGAGCGACAATGAGCAGTTCTTC.

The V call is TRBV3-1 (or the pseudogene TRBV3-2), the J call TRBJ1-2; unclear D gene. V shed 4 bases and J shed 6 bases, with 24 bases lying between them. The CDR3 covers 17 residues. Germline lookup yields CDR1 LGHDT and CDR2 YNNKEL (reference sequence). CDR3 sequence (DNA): TGTGCCAGCAGCCCCTCGGGAGGTGGAACGGGGTGGGATGGCTACACCTTC. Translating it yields CASSPSGGGTGWDGYTF.

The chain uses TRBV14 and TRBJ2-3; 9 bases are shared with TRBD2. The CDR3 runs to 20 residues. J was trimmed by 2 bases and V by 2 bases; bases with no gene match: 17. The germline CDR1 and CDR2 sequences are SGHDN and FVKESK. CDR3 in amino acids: CASSQLLAGNRAEYTDTQYF. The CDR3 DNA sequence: TGTGCCAGCAGCCAACTACTAGCGGGCAATAGGGCAGAATACACAGATACGCAGTATTTT.

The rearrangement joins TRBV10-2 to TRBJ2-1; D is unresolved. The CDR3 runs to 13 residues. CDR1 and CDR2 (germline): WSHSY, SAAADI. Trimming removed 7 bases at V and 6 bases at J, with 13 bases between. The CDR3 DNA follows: TGCGCCAGCACTGCCCACCCGGGCAATGAGCAGTTCTTC. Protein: CASTAHPGNEQFF.

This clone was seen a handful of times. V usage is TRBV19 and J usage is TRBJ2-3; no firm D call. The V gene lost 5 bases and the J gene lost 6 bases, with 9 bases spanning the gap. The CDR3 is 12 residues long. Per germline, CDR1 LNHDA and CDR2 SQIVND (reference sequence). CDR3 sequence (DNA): TGTGCCAGTAGTTCAAGGGCTGATACGCAGTATTTT. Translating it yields CASSSRADTQYF.

Written as DNA, the CDR3 is TGTGCCAGCAGGGGTGGATACGAGCAGTACTTC. Its protein is CASRGGYEQYF. The chain uses TRBV7-8 and TRBJ2-7; no reliable D call. V lost 6 bases and J lost 4, with 7 bases in between. Germline V gene sequence: CDR1 SGHVS, CDR2 FQNEAQ. The CDR3 covers 11 residues.

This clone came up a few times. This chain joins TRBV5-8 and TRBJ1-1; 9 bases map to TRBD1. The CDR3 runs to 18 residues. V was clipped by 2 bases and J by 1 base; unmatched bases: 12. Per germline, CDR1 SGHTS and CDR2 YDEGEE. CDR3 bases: TGTGCCAGCAGCTTTTCCGGGACAGGGTTTGGGGGGAACACTGAAGCTTTCTTT. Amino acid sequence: CASSFSGTGFGGNTEAFF.

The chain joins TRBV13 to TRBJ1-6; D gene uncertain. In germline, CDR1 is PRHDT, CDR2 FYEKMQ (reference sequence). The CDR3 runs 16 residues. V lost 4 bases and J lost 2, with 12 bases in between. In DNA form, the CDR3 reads TGTGCCAGCAGCTCATCAGTGCCTCCCTATAATTCACCCCTCCACTTT. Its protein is CASSSSVPPYNSPLHF.

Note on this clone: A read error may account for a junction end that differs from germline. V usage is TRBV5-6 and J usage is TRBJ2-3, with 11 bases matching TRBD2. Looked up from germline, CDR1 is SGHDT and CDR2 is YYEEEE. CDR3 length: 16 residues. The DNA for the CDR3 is TGTGCCAGCAGCTTGGGGCTAGCGGGGGGCACAGATGCGCAGTATTTT. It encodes CASSLGLAGGTDAQYF.

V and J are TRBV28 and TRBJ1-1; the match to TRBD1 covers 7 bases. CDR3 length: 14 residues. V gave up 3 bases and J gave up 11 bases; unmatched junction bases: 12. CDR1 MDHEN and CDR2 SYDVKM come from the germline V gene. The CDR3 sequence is CASSLSTGARGAFF. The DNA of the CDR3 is TGTGCCAGCAGTTTGTCCACAGGGGCTAGAGGGGCTTTCTTT.

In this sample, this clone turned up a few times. The CDR3 nucleotides read TGTGCCAGCAGTCCGGGACTAGCGGGACCTTACGAGCAGTACTTC. It yields the protein CASSPGLAGPYEQYF. The chain carries TRBV6-6 and TRBJ2-7; 13 nucleotides align to TRBD2. Germline-derived CDR1 and CDR2 are MNHNY and SVGAGI (reference sequence). CDR3 length: 15 residues. V lost 5 bases, J lost 4 bases, and 5 bases stayed unmatched.

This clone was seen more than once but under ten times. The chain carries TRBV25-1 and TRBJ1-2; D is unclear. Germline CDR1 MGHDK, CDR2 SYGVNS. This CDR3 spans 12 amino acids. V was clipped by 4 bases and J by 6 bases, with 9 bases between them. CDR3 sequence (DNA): TGTGCCAGCAGTGGCCCCGGGGATGGCTACACCTTC. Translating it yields CASSGPGDGYTF.

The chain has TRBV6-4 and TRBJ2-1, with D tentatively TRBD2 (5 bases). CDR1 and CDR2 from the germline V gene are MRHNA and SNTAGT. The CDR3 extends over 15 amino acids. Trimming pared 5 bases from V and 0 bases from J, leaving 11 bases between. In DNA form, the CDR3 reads TGTGCCAGCAGTCCTCGGACTGGCTCCTACAATGAGCAGTTCTTC. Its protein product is CASSPRTGSYNEQFF.

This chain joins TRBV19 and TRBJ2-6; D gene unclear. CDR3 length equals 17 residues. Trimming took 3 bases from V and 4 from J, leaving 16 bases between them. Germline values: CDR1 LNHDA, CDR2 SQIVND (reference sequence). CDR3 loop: CASSIGVTTAGANVLTF. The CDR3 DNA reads TGTGCCAGTAGTATTGGCGTAACTACGGCCGGGGCCAACGTCCTGACTTTC.

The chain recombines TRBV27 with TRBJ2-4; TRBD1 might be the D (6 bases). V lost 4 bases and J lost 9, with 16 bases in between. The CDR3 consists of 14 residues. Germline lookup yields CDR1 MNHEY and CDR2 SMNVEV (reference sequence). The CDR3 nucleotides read TGTGCCAGCAGTTCCACTGACAGGTTGGGCATTCAGTACTTC. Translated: CASSSTDRLGIQYF.

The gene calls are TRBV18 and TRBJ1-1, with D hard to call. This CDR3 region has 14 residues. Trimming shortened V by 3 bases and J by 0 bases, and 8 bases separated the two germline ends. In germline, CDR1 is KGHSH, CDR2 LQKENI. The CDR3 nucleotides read TGTGCCAGCTCACCTGGCGCAGTGAACACTGAAGCTTTCTTT. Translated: CASSPGAVNTEAFF.

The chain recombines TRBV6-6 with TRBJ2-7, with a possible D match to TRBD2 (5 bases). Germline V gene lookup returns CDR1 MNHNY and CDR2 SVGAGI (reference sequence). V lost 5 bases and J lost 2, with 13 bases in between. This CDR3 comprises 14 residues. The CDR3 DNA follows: TGTGCCAGCAGTCGGGGAAGCGGAGCCTACGAGCAGTACTTC. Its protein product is CASSRGSGAYEQYF.

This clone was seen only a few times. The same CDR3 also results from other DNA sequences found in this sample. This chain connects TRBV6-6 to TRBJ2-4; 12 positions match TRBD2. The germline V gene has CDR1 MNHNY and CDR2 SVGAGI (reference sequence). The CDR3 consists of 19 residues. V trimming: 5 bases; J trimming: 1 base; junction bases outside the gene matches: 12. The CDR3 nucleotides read TGTGCCAGCAGTCCGAGGACTAGCGGGACGTCACTGGCCAAAAACATTCAGTACTTC. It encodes CASSPRTSGTSLAKNIQYF.

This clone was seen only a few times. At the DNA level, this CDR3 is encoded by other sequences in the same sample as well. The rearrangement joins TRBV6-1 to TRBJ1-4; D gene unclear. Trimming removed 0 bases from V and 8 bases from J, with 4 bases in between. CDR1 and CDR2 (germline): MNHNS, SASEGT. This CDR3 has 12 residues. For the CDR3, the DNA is TGTGCCAGCAGTGAAGCGGGGGAAAAACTGTTTTTT. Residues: CASSEAGEKLFF.

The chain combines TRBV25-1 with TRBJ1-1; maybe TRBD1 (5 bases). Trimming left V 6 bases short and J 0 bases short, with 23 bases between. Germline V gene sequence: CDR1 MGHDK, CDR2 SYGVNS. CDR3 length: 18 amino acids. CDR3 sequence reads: CASRSFGREANMNTEAFF. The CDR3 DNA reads TGTGCCAGCAGGTCATTTGGCAGGGAGGCGAATATGAACACTGAAGCTTTCTTT.

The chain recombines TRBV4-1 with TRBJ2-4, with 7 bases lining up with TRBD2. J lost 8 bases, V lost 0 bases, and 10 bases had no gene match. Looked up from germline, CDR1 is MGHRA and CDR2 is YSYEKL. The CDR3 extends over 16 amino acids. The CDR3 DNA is TGCGCCAGCAGCCAAGATACGTCGGCGGGAGTATACATTCAGTACTTC. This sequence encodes CASSQDTSAGVYIQYF.